This T cell receptor beta chain was identified during a study of T cells in Graves' hyperthyroidism and ophthalmopathy. Looking at the study overall: Peripheral blood was taken when the disease was first diagnosed, before any treatment began.

A word on this clonotype: What it recognizes is unknown.

Study results and limitations: In the blood, most expanded thyroid clonotypes above 0.001 appeared as well.

TCR beta CDR3 region amplification was performed from RNA transcripts. When the TCR CDR3 underwent first-round RT-PCR, the HTBI primer set was used. TCRdb fed the multiplex PCR reads into MiXCR, producing one record per CDR3 protein. Here the sample spans hundreds of thousands of distinct CDR3 sequences, roughly 20% being singletons. V gave up 4 bases and J gave up 6 bases, with 12 bases separating them. The length of the CDR3 is 12 residues. Germline V gene sequence: CDR1 GTSNPN, CDR2 SVGIG (reference sequence). This TCR was sampled from a man aged 30 to 39 with Graves' ophthalmopathy. The sequenced sample was blood. The gene calls are TRBV30 and TRBJ1-2, with TRBD1 as a possible D gene (5 bases). CDR3 protein: CAWIVAGHGYTF. The CDR3, as DNA: TGTGCCTGGATTGTAGCGGGGCATGGCTACACCTTC.